This record covers a single TCR beta chain. CDR1 and CDR2 (germline): MDHEN, SYDVKM. This CDR3 is built from 14 residues. J gave up 8 bases and V 5 bases, and 8 bases lay outside the gene matches. The entry originates in a study of Tregs in tolerant kidney transplant recipients. Profiled with immunoSEQ multiplex PCR; TCRdb holds only in-frame clones, not every one. The table records fewer than 80,000 clones, about 89% of them present only once. This sequence originates from a human donor who received a combined kidney and bone marrow transplant. This sequence joins TRBV28 and TRBJ1-4, with 7 bases lining up with TRBD1. This sample comprised CD4+ T cells from blood, obtained before the transplant. The CDR3 spells CASSGDRAWEKLFF. CDR3 nucleotides: TGTGCCAGCAGTGGGGACAGAGCTTGGGAAAAACTGTTTTTT.